Listed below are T cell receptor beta chains from one sample, sequenced in a study of OX40 agonist ivuxolimab in advanced cancers. Here immunoSEQ multiplex PCR was the method, and the copy in TCRdb shows in-frame clones only, minus some. The table records 57,000 or so clones, less than 90% of them present only once. Sequences were derived from CD4+ or CD8+ T cells sorted from blood, sampled in a trial of the OX40 agonist ivuxolimab. Receptors originate from an adult with an advanced solid tumor such as melanoma, head and neck, liver or kidney cancer. CDR3s include the opening cysteine and the closing phenylalanine or tryptophan. The order of the fields is CDR3 DNA, CDR3 protein, clone size, J gene, V gene, D gene. D genes are given only for firm matches. Not all rows give a size; the values are once, few, many and, for expanded clones, a class.

CDR3nt: TGTGCCAGCTCACCACCGGCAAGGGGTTGGGGAAGGGGCTACACCTTC; CDR3aa: CASSPPARGWGRGYTF; abundance: .; j_gene: TRBJ1-2; v_gene: TRBV18; d_gene: .
CDR3nt: TGCGCCAGCAGGGCTATACTCAGGGGGACTGAAGCTTTCTTT; CDR3aa: CASRAILRGTEAFF; abundance: .; j_gene: TRBJ1-1; v_gene: TRBV4-1; d_gene: TRBD1
CDR3nt: TGCGCCAGCAGCCAACCTCAGGGGGCGAGACACTACACCTTC; CDR3aa: CASSQPQGARHYTF; abundance: .; j_gene: TRBJ1-2; v_gene: TRBV4-1; d_gene: TRBD1
CDR3nt: TGTGCCAGCAGTCCAACCCCGCGGCCGGCGGCCCAGTACTTC; CDR3aa: CASSPTPRPAAQYF; abundance: .; j_gene: TRBJ2-5; v_gene: TRBV2; d_gene: .
CDR3nt: TGTGCCAGCAGCTTAGATCTGACCAGGGGAGACTACGAGCAGTACTTC; CDR3aa: CASSLDLTRGDYEQYF; abundance: .; j_gene: TRBJ2-7; v_gene: TRBV11-2; d_gene: .
CDR3nt: TGTGCCAGCAGTTACTCGCGGTCTAGCGGGAAAAACGAGCAGTACTTC; CDR3aa: CASSYSRSSGKNEQYF; abundance: .; j_gene: TRBJ2-7; v_gene: TRBV6-5; d_gene: TRBD2
CDR3nt: TGTGCCAGCAGAGGTGCCCCCCACACAGGGGCTGGGGACGAGCAGTACTTC; CDR3aa: CASRGAPHTGAGDEQYF; abundance: .; j_gene: TRBJ2-7; v_gene: TRBV27; d_gene: TRBD1
CDR3nt: TGTGCCAGCAGCTTAGGCGGGGGGTCAAACACCGGGGAGCTGTTTTTT; CDR3aa: CASSLGGGSNTGELFF; abundance: .; j_gene: TRBJ2-2; v_gene: TRBV11-3; d_gene: TRBD2
CDR3nt: TGTGCCAGTAGTATAAGCAGGAGCTCCTACAATGAGCAGTTCTTC; CDR3aa: CASSISRSSYNEQFF; abundance: .; j_gene: TRBJ2-1; v_gene: TRBV19; d_gene: .
CDR3nt: TGTGCCAGCAGGGACAGGGAGACACCCGATTATGGCTACACCTTC; CDR3aa: CASRDRETPDYGYTF; abundance: .; j_gene: TRBJ1-2; v_gene: TRBV2; d_gene: TRBD1
CDR3nt: TGTGCCAGCAGTAACACAGAGAATCAGCCCCAGCATTTT; CDR3aa: CASSNTENQPQHF; abundance: .; j_gene: TRBJ1-5; v_gene: TRBV28; d_gene: .
CDR3nt: TGTGCCAGTAGTATGGGACCAGTAGGTGAAGCTTTCTTT; CDR3aa: CASSMGPVGEAFF; abundance: .; j_gene: TRBJ1-1; v_gene: TRBV19; d_gene: .
CDR3nt: TGCAGCGTAGACGGGACAGGAATGAACACTGAAGCTTTCTTT; CDR3aa: CSVDGTGMNTEAFF; abundance: few; j_gene: TRBJ1-1; v_gene: TRBV29-1; d_gene: TRBD1
CDR3nt: TGCAGCGCCAGCAGGGGCCGAGGCGCTCAGGAGCAGTACTTC; CDR3aa: CSASRGRGAQEQYF; abundance: .; j_gene: TRBJ2-7; v_gene: TRBV29-1; d_gene: .
CDR3nt: TGCGCCAGCAGCCCTGGACAGGACACAGATACGCAGTATTTT; CDR3aa: CASSPGQDTDTQYF; abundance: .; j_gene: TRBJ2-3; v_gene: TRBV5-1; d_gene: TRBD1
CDR3nt: TGTGCCAGCAGTGAATCGCGAACCGGGGAGCTGTTTTTT; CDR3aa: CASSESRTGELFF; abundance: .; j_gene: TRBJ2-2; v_gene: TRBV2; d_gene: .
CDR3nt: TGCGCCAGCAGCTTGGCCGGCGGGCAGGGAGGCGAGCAGTACTTC; CDR3aa: CASSLAGGQGGEQYF; abundance: .; j_gene: TRBJ2-7; v_gene: TRBV5-1; d_gene: .